This TCR beta chain is from a study of regulatory T cells in long-lasting Graves disease. Study-level points and caveats: With persistent disease, TRBV28, TRBJ1-2 and TRBJ2-5 were the favored segments.

Time point given: newly diagnosed GD, antithyroid drugs for less than 3 months. Extracted PBMC RNA gave rise to the TCR library. American Thyroid Association guidelines defined how Graves' disease was diagnosed. Libraries of TCR beta came from iRepertoire HTBI primers plus Arm-PCR of CDR3 regions. TCRdb ran MiXCR on the multiplex PCR reads and lists one entry per CDR3 protein. The sample includes hundreds of thousands of distinct CDR3 sequences, roughly 15% of them seen just once. This clonotype was found many times. Its antigen is not identified. This CDR3 region has 15 residues. Trimming cost V 1 base and J 3 bases, with 10 bases left between them.

This sequence joins TRBV12-3 or TRBV12-4 and TRBJ1-3; unclear D gene. The sequence came from a female donor with Graves disease. The sequencing here drew on peripheral blood mononuclear cells (PBMCs), taken at new diagnosis, from a patient treated with antithyroid drugs. This CDR3 reads CASSLERPNGNTIYF. In DNA, the CDR3 is TGTGCCAGCAGTTTAGAACGGCCAAATGGAAACACCATATATTTT.